Sequencing of this T cell receptor beta chain was carried out in a study of T cell responses to AZD1222 COVID-19 vaccine. This clone has a single count. Its target is not known. V gave up 4 bases and J gave up 5 bases; unmatched junction bases: 5. Germline V gene lookup returns CDR1 MNHEY and CDR2 SVGAGI. This CDR3 region has 15 residues. Sequencing used immunoSEQ multiplex PCR; TCRdb keeps in-frame clones, though not all of them. The data hold 110,000 to 150,000 clones, with roughly 90% observed a single time. Findings and caveats of the study: Targeting of unmutated variant regions was reportedly seen in nearly half of spike-specific TCRs.

The receptor was derived from an adult who received the AZD1222 COVID-19 vaccine. The rearrangement uses TRBV6-5 and TRBJ1-6; TRBD1 matches at 7 bases. Specimen: peripheral blood, collected 28 days after the second AZD1222 dose. In DNA, the CDR3 is TGTGCCAGCAGTTCCCGGACAGGCCATAATTCACCCCTCCACTTT. It codes for CASSSRTGHNSPLHF.